This is a list of T cell receptor beta chains from one sample in a study of blood T cell repertoires in COVID-19. Some clones are missing from TCRdb's copy, which holds only in-frame ones; the method was immunoSEQ multiplex PCR. This sample has 110,000 or so clones; around 91% occur once, and the top ten carry around 30%. The source material was peripheral blood. Receptors originate from a man in his 70s with active or convalescent COVID-19. Each CDR3 is given with its conserved first and last residue.

J gene	V gene	CDR3 protein
TRBJ1-6	TRBV5-6	CASSLALAGESSYNSPLHF
TRBJ1-2	TRBV29-1	CSVEELMGREGYTF
TRBJ1-2	TRBV28	CASSLWEGQGTWYGYTF
TRBJ1-5	TRBV9	CASSVFGQETRLQGEISNQPQHF
TRBJ1-4	TRBV19	CASRKGQLNEKLFF
TRBJ1-1	TRBV19	CASSKTGGVKAFF
TRBJ1-1	TRBV7-2	CASSSASWSTEAFF
TRBJ1-4	TRBV5-1	CASSLQGAGEKLFF
TRBJ1-4	TRBV6-5	CASGQGVEKLFF
TRBJ2-7	TRBV6-1	CASSEVAGSYEQYF
TRBJ1-2	TRBV7-2	CASSSTGAAYGYTF
TRBJ1-5	TRBV7-2	CASSLGRERNQPQHF
TRBJ1-1	TRBV29-1	CSVAGQGMNTEAFF
TRBJ2-7	TRBV28	CASSLSRGLNEQYF